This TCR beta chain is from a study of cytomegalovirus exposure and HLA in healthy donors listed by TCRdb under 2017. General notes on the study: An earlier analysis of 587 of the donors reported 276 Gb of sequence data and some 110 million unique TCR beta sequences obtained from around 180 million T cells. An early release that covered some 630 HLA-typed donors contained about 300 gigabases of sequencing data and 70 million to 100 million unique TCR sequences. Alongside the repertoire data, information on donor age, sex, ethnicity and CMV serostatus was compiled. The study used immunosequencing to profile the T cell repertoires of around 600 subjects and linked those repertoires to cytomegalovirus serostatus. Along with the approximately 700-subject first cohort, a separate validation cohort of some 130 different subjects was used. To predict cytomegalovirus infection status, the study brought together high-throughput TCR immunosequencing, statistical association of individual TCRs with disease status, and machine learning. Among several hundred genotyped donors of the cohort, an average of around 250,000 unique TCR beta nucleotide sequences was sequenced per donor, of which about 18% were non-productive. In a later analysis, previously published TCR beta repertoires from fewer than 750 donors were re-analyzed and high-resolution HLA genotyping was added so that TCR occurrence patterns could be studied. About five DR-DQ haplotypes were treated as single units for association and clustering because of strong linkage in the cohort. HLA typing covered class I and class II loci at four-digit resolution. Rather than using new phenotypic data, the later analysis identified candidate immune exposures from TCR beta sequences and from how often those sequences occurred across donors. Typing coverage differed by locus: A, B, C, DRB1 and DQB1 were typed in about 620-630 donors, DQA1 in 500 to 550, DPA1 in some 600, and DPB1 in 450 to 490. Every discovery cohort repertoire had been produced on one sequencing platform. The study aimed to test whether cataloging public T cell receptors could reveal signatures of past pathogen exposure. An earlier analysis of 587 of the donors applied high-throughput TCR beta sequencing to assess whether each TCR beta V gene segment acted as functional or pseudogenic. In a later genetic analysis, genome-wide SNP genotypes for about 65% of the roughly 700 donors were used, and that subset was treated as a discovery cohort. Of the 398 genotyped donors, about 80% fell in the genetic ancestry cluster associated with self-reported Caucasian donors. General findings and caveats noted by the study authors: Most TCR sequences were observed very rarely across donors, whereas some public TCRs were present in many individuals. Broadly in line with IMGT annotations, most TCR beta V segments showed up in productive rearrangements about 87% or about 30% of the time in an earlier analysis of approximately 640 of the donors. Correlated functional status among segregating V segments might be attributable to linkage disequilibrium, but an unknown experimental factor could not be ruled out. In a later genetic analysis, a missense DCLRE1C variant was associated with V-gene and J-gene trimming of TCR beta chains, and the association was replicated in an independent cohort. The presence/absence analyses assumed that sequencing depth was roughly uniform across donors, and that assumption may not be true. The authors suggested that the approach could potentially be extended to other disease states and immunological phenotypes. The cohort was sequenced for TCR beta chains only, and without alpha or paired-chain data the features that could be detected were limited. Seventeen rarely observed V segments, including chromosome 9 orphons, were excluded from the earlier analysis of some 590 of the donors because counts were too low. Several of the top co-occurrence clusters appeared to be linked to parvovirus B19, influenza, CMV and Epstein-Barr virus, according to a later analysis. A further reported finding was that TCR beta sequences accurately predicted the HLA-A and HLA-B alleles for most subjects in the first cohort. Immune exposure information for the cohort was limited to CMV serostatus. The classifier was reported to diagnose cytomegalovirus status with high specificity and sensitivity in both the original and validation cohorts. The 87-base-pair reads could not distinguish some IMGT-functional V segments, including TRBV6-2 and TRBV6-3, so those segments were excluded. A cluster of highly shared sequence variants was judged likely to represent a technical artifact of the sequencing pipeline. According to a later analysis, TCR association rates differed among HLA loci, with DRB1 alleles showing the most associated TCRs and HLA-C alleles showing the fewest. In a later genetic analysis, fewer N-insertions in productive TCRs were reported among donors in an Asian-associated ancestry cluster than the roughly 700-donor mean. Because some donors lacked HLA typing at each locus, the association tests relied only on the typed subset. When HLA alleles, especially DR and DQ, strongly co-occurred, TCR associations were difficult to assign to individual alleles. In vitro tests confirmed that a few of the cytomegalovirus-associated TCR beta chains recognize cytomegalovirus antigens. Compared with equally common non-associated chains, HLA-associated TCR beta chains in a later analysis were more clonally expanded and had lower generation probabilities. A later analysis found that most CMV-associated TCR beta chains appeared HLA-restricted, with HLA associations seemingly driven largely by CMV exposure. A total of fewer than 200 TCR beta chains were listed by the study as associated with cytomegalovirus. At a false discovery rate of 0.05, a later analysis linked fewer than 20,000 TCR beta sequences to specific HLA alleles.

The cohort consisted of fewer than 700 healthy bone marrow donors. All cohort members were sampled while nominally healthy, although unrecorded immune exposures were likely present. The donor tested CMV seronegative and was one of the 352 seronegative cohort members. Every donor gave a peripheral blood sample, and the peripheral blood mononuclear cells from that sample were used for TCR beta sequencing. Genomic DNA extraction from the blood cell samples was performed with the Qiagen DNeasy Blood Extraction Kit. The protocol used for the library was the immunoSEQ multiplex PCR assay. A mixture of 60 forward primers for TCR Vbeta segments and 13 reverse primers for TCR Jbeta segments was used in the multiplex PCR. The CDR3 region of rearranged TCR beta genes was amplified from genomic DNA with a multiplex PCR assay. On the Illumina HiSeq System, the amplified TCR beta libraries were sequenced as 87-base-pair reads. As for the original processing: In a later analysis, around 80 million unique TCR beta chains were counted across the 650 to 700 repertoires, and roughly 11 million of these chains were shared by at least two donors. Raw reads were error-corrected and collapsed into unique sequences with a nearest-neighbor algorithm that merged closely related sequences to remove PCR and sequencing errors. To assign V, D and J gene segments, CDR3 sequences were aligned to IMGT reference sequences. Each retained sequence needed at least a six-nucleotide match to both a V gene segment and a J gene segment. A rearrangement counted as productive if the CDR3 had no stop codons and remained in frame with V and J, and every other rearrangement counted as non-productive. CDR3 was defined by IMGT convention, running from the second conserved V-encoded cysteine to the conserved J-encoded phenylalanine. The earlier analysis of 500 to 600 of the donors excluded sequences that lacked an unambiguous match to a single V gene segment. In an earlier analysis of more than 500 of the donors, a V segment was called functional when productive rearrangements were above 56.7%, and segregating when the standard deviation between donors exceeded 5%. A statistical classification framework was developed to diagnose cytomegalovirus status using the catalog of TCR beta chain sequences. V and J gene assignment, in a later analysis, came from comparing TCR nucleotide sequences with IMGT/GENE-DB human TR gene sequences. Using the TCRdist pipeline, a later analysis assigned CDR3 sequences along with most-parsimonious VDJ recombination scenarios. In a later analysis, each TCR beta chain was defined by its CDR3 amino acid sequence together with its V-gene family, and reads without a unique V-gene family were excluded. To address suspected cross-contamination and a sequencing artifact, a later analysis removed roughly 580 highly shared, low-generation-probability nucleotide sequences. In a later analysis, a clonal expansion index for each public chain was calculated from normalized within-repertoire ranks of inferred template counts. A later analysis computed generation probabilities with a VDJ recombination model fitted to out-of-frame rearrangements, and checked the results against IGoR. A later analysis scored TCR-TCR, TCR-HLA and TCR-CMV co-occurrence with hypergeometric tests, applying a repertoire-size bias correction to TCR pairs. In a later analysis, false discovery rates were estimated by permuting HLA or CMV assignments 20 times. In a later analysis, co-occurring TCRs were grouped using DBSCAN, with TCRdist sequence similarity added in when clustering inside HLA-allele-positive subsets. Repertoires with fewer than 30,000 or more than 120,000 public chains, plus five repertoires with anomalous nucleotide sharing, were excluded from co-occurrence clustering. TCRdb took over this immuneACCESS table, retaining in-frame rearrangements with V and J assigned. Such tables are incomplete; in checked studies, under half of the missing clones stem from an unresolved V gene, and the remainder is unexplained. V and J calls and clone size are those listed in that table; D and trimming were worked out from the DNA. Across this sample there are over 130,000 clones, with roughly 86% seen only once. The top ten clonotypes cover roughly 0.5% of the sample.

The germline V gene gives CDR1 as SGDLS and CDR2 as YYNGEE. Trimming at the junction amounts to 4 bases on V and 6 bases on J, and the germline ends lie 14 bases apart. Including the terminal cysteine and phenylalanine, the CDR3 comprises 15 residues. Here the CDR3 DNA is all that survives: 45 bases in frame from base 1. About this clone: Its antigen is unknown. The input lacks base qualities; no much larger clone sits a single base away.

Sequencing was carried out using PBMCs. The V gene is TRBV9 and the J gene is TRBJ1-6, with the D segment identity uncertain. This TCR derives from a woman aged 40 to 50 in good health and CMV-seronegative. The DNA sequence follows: TGTGCCAGCAGCACTAGTGGGAACGGTAATTCACCCCTCCACTTT. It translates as CASSTSGNGNSPLHF.